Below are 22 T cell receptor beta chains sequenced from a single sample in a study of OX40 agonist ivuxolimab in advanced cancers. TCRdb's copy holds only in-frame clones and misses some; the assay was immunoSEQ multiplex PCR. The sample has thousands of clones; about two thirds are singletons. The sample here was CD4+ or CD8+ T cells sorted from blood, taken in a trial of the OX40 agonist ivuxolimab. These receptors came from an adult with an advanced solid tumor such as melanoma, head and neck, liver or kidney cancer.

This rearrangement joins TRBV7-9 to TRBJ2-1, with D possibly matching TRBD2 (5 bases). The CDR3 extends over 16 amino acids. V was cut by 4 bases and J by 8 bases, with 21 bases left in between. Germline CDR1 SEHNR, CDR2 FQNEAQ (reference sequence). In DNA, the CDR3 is TGTGCCAGCAGCTCTACTACCGGGAAGGTAGTCTATGAGCAGTTCTTC. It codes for CASSSTTGKVVYEQFF. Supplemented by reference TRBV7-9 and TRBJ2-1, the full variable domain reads DTGVSQNPRHKITKRGQNVTFRCDPISEHNRLYWYRQTLGQGPEFLTYFQNEAQLEKSRLLSDRFSAERPKGSFSTLEIQRTEQGDSAMYLCASSSTTGKVVYEQFFGPGTRLTVL.

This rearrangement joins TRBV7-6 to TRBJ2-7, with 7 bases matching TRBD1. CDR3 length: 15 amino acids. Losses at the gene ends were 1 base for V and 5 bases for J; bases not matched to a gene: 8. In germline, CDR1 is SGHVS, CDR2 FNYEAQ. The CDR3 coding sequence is TGTGCCAGCAGCTTAGATCCCAGGGGGTATAACGAGCAGTACTTC. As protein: CASSLDPRGYNEQYF. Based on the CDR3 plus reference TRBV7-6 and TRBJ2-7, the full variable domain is GAGVSQSPRYKVTKRGQDVALRCDPISGHVSLYWYRQALGQGPEFLTYFNYEAQQDKSGLPNDRFSAERPEGSISTLTIQRTEQRDSAMYRCASSLDPRGYNEQYFGPGTRLTVT.

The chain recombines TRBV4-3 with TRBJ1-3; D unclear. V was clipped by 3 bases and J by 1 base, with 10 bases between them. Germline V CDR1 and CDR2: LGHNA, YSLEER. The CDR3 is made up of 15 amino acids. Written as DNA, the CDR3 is TGCGCCAGCAGCCACCGATTATTGTCTGGAAACACCATATATTTT. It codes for CASSHRLLSGNTIYF.

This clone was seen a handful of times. This CDR3 is CASRATGYSSTDTQYF. In nucleotides, the CDR3 is TGTGCCAGCAGGGCTACAGGGTATTCCAGCACAGATACGCAGTATTTT. This chain joins TRBV2 and TRBJ2-3; TRBD1 is a possible D gene (6 bases). V was shortened by 6 bases and J by 0 bases, with 16 bases between the two germline ends. Germline-derived CDR1 and CDR2 are SNHLY and FYNNEI. This CDR3 spans 16 amino acids.

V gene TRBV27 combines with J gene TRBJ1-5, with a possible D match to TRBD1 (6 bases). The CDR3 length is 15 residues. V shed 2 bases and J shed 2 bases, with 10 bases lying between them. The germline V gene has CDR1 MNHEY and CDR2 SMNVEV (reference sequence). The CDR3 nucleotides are TGTGCCAGCAGTTTAGGGGGCGCAGGCAATCAGCCCCAGCATTTT. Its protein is CASSLGGAGNQPQHF.

CDR3 in DNA: TGTGCCAGCAGTTCCGGGACAGGGTCCTACGAGCAGTACTTC. Its protein product is CASSSGTGSYEQYF. The chain uses TRBV6-6 and TRBJ2-7; 9 bases agree with TRBD1. Trimming removed 4 bases from V and 1 base from J; junction bases left unmatched: 2. CDR1 is MNHNY, CDR2 SVGAGI, per germline (reference sequence). There are 14 residues in the CDR3.

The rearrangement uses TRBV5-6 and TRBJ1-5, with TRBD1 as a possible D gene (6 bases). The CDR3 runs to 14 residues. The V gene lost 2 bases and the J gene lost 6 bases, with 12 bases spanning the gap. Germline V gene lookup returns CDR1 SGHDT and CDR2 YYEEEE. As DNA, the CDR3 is TGTGCCAGCAGCTTTTACGCGGGGGCTCAGCCCCAGCATTTT. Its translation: CASSFYAGAQPQHF.

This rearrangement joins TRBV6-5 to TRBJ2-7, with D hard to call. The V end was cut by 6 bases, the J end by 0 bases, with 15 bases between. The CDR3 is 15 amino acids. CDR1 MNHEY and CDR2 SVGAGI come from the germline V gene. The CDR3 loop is CASSMTGSSSYEQYF. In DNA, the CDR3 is TGTGCCAGCAGCATGACTGGAAGTAGCTCCTACGAGCAGTACTTC.

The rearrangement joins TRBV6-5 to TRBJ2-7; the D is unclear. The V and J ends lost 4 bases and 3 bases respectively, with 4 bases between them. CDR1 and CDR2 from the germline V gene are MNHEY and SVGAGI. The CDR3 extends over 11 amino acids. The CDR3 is CASSFGYEQYF. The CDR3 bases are TGTGCCAGCAGTTTTGGCTACGAGCAGTACTTC.

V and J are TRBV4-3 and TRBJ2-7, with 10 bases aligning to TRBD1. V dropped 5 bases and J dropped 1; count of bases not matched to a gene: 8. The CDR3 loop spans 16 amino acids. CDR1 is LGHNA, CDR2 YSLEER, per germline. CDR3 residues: CASSYSGTGESYEQYF. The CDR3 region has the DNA TGCGCCAGCAGCTACAGCGGGACAGGGGAGTCCTACGAGCAGTACTTC.

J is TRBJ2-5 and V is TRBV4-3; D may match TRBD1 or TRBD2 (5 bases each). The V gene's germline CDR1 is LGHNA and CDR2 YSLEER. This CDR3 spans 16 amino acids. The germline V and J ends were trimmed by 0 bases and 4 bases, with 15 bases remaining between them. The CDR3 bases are TGCGCCAGCAGCCAAGAAGTTACTAGAAGGGGAGAGACCCAGTACTTC. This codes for CASSQEVTRRGETQYF.

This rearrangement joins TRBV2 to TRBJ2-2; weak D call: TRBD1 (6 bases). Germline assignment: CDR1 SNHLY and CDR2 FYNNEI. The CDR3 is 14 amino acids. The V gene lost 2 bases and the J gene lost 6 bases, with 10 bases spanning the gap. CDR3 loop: CASSERDRPGELFF. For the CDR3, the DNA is TGTGCCAGCAGTGAACGAGACAGGCCCGGGGAGCTGTTTTTT.

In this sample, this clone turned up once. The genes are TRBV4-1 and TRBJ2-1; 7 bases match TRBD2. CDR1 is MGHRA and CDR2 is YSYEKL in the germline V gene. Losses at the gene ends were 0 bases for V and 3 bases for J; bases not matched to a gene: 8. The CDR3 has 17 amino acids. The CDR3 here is CASSQDVAGVLYNEQFF. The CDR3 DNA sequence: TGCGCCAGCAGCCAAGATGTCGCGGGAGTGCTCTACAATGAGCAGTTCTTC.

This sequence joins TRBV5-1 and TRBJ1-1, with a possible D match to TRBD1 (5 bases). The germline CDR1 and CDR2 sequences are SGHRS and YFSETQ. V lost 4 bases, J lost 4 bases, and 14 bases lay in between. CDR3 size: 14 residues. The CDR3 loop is CASSDGTSGTEAFF. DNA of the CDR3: TGCGCCAGCAGCGACGGGACGTCGGGCACTGAAGCTTTCTTT.

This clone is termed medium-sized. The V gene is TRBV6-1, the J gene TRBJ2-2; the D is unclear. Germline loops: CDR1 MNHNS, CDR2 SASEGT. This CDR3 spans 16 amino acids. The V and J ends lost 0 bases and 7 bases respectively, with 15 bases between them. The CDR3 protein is CASSEARVGISGELFF. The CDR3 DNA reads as TGTGCCAGCAGTGAAGCGCGTGTTGGAATCAGCGGGGAGCTGTTTTTT.

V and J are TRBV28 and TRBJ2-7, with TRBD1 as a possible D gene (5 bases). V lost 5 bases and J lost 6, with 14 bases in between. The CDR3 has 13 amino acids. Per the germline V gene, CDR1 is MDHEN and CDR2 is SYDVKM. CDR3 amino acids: CASSASGAREQYF. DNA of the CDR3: TGTGCCAGCAGTGCGTCTGGGGCTCGCGAGCAGTACTTC.

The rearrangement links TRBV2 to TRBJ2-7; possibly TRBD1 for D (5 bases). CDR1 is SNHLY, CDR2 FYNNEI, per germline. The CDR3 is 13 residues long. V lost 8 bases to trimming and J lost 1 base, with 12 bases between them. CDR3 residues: CASAPGPSYEQYF. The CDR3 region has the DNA TGTGCCAGCGCGCCAGGGCCATCCTACGAGCAGTACTTC.

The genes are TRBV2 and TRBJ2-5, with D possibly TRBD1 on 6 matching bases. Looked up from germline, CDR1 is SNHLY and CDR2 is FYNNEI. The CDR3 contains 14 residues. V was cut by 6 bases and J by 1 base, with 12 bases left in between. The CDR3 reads CASRTQDSQETQYF. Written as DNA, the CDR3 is TGTGCCAGCAGAACGCAGGACAGCCAAGAGACCCAGTACTTC. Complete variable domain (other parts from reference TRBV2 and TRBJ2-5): EPEVTQTPSHQVTQMGQEVILRCVPISNHLYFYWYRQILGQKVEFLVSFYNNEISEKSEIFDDQFSVERPDGSNFTLKIRSTKLEDSAMYFCASRTQDSQETQYFGPGTRLLVL.

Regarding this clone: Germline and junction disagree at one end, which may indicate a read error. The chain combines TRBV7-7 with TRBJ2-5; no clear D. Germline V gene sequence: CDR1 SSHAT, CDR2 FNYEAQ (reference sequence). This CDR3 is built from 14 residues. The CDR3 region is CASSLEAFQETQYF. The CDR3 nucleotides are TGTGCTAGCAGCTTAGAGGCGTTCCAAGAGACCCAGTACTTC.

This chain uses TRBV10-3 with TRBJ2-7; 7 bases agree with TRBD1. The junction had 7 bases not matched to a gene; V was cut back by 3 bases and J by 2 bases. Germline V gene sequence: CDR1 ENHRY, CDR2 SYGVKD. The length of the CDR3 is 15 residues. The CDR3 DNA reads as TGTGCCATCAGTGAACCCCGACAGGGAACCTACGAGCAGTACTTC. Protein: CAISEPRQGTYEQYF.

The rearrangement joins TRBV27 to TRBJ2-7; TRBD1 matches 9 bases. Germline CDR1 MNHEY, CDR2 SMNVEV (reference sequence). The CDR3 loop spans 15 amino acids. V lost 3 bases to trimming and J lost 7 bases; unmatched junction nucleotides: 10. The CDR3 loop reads CASSLVRTGVVEQYF. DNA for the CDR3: TGTGCCAGCAGTTTGGTAAGGACAGGGGTGGTAGAGCAGTACTTC.

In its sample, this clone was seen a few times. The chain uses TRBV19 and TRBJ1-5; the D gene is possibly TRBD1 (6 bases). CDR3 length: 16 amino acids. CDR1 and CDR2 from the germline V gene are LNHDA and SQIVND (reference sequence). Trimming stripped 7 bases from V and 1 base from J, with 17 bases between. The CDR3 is CASIPPGAASNQPQHF. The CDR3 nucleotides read TGTGCCAGTATCCCCCCGGGGGCGGCGAGCAATCAGCCCCAGCATTTT.